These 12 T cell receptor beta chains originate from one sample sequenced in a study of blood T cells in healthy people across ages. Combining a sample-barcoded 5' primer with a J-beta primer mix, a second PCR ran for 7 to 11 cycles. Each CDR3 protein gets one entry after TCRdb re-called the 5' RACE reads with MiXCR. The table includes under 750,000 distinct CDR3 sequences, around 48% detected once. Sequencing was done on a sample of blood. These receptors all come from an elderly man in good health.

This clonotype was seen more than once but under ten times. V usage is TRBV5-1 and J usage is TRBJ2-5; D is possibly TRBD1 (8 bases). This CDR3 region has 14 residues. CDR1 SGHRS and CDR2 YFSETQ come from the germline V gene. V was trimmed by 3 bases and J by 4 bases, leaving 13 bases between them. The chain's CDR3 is CASSSTGGAETQYF. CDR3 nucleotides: TGCGCCAGCAGCTCCACAGGGGGGGCAGAGACCCAGTACTTC.

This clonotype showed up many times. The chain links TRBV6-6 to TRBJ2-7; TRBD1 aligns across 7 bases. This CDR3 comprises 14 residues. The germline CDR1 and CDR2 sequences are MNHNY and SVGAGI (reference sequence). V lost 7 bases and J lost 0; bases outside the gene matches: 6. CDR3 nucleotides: TGTGCCAGCACCCGACAGGGCGACTCCTACGAGCAGTACTTC. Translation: CASTRQGDSYEQYF.

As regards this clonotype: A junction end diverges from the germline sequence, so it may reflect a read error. The CDR3 DNA follows: TGTGCCAGCAGTCAGTGGGCAAGGTCACCCCCCCACTTT. Translating gives CASSQWARSPPHF. This chain uses TRBV27 with TRBJ1-6; D is undetermined. The CDR3 loop spans 13 amino acids. Looked up from germline, CDR1 is MNHEY and CDR2 is SMNVEV (reference sequence).

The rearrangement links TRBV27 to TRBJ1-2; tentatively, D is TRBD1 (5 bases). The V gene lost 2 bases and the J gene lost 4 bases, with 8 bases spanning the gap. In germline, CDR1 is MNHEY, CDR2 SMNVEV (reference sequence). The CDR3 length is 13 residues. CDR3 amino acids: CASSLRGGYGYTF. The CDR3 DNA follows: TGTGCCAGCAGTTTACGGGGCGGCTATGGCTACACCTTC.

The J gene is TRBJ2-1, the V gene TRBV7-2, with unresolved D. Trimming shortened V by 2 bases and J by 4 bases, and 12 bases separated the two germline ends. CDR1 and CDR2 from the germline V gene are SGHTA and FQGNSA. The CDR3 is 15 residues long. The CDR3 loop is CASSLNFVTYNEQFF. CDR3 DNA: TGTGCCAGCAGCTTAAATTTTGTCACATACAATGAGCAGTTCTTC.

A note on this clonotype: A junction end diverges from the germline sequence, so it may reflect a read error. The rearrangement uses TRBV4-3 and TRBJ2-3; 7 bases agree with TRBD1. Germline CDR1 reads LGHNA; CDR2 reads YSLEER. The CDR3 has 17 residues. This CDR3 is CASGQASDRLFADTQYF. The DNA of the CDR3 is TGCGCCAGCGGCCAAGCCTCGGACAGGTTATTCGCAGATACGCAGTATTTT.

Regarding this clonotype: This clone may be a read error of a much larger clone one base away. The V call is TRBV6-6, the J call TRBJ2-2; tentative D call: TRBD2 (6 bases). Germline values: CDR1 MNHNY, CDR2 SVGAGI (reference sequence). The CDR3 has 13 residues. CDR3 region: CSSSPEGPGELFF. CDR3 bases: TGTTCCAGCAGTCCGGAGGGCCCCGGGGAGCTGTTTTTT.

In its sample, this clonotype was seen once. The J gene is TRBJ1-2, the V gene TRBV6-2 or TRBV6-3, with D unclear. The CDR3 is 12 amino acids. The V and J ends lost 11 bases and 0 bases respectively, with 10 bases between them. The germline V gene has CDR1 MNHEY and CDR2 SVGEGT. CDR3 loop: CASLGANYGYTF. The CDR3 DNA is TGTGCCTCCCTGGGAGCTAACTATGGCTACACCTTC.

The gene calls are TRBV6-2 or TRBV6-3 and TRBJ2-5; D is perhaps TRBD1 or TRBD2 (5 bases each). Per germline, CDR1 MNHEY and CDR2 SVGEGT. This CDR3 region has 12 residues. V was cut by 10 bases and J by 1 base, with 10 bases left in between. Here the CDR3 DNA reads TGTGCCACCTCGGGACCCCAAGAGACCCAGTACTTC. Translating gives CATSGPQETQYF.

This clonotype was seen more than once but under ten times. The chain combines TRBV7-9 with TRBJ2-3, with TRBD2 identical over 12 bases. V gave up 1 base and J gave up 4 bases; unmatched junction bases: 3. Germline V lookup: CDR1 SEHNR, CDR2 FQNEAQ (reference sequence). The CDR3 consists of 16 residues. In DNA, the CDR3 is TGTGCCAGCAGCTTAGGACTAGCGGGGGTATCAGATACGCAGTATTTT. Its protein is CASSLGLAGVSDTQYF.

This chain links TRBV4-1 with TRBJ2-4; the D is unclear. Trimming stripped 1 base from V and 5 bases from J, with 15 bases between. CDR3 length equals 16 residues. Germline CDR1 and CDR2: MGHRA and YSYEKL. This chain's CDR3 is CASSQGRGTAQNIQYF. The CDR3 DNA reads TGCGCCAGCAGCCAAGGCCGCGGAACGGCCCAAAACATTCAGTACTTC.

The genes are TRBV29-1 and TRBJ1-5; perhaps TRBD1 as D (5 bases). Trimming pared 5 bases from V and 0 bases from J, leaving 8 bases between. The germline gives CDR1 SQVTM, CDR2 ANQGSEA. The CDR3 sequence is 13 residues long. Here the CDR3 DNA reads TGCAGCGTTCAGCAGGGTAGCAATCAGCCCCAGCATTTT. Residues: CSVQQGSNQPQHF. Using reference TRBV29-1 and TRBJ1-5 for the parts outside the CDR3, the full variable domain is SAVISQKPSRDICQRGTSLTIQCQVDSQVTMMFWYRQQPGQSLTLIATANQGSEATYESGFVIDKFPISRPNLTFSTLTVSNMSPEDSSIYLCSVQQGSNQPQHFGDGTRLSIL.